This paragraph covers one T cell receptor beta chain sequence. The sample originates from a study of response to subunit inactivated influenza vaccine. CDR1 and CDR2 (germline): SQVTM, ANQGSEA. The CDR3 is 13 amino acids. Trimming left V 4 bases short and J 5 bases short, with 15 bases between. TCRdb ran MiXCR on the RT-PCR reads and lists one entry per CDR3 protein. The table lists approximately 500,000 distinct CDR3 sequences, 14% of them singletons, with approximately 12% in the top ten. The TCR originated in a man aged 50-60 years who received an inactivated influenza vaccine. Sample: PBMCs from blood, taken 12 days after vaccination. The gene calls are TRBV29-1 and TRBJ2-7, with D maybe TRBD1 (5 bases). CDR3 loop: CSVAFSGNHEQYF. CDR3 sequence (DNA): TGCAGCGTTGCCTTTTCAGGGAACCACGAGCAGTACTTC.